A single sample is the source of the 28 T cell receptor beta chains below, sequenced in a study of control samples from healthy donors and cancer patients. Measured with immunoSEQ multiplex PCR; TCRdb has only the in-frame clones, and not every one. This repertoire shows about 250,000 clones, over 70% found once; its top ten account for roughly 14%. Material for sequencing was PBMCs. Receptor source: a woman aged 60-70 years with lung cancer.

The chain employs TRBV24-1 and TRBJ2-1, with 9 nucleotides matching TRBD2. The V segment lost 3 bases and the J segment 2 bases; nucleotides outside the gene matches: 1. CDR3 length equals 15 residues. Germline lookup yields CDR1 KGHDR and CDR2 SFDVKD. This CDR3 reads CATSDGGGAYNEQFF. CDR3 nucleotide sequence: TGTGCCACCAGTGATGGCGGGGGGGCCTACAATGAGCAGTTCTTC.

The chain uses TRBV6-5 and TRBJ2-1; 9 bases line up with TRBD2. This CDR3 is built from 15 residues. Germline V gives CDR1 MNHEY, CDR2 SVGAGI. After removal of 7 bases from V and 6 bases from J, the junction contained 10 bases not matched to a gene. The DNA of the CDR3 is TGTGCCAGCATCCCCAGCGGGGGGACCCCCAATGAGCAGTTCTTC. It specifies CASIPSGGTPNEQFF.

The chain is built from TRBV6-5 and TRBJ2-3; D ambiguous. With 10 bases removed from V and 0 bases from J, the gap between germline ends came to 14 bases. The CDR3 has 14 residues. The germline gives CDR1 MNHEY, CDR2 SVGAGI. CDR3 bases: TGTGCCACCGCCCCGGATCCTAGCACAGATACGCAGTATTTT. Protein sequence: CATAPDPSTDTQYF.

The V gene is TRBV18, the J gene TRBJ1-3; TRBD1 matches 8 bases. Per germline, CDR1 KGHSH and CDR2 LQKENI. V lost 3 bases to trimming and J lost 6 bases; unmatched junction nucleotides: 4. The CDR3 has 14 amino acids. As DNA, the CDR3 is TGTGCCAGCTCACCTCTGACAGGGGAAAACACCATATATTTT. As protein: CASSPLTGENTIYF. The full variable domain, its missing parts supplied by reference TRBV18 and TRBJ1-3, is NAGVMQNPRHLVRRRGQEARLRCSPMKGHSHVYWYRQLPEEGLKFMVYLQKENIIDESGMPKERFSAEFPKEGPSILRIQQVVRGDSAAYFCASSPLTGENTIYFGEGSWLTVV.

The chain carries TRBV28 and TRBJ2-1; D might be TRBD2 (6 bases). V was pared by 5 bases and J by 0 bases, with 14 bases between. In germline, CDR1 is MDHEN, CDR2 SYDVKM. This CDR3 spans 16 amino acids. This CDR3 reads CASSPPGLHSYNEQFF. DNA for the CDR3: TGTGCCAGCAGTCCCCCGGGACTCCACTCCTACAATGAGCAGTTCTTC.

This rearrangement joins TRBV19 to TRBJ2-7; unclear D gene. This CDR3 has 12 residues. Germline values: CDR1 LNHDA, CDR2 SQIVND (reference sequence). V was clipped by 3 bases and J by 6 bases, with 9 bases between them. The CDR3 loop reads CASSILKGEQYF. Written as DNA, the CDR3 is TGTGCCAGTAGTATTTTAAAGGGCGAGCAGTACTTC.

This sequence joins TRBV25-1 and TRBJ2-4; tentatively, D is TRBD2 (5 bases). CDR1 is MGHDK, CDR2 SYGVNS, per germline. V gave up 9 bases and J gave up 1 base, with 10 bases separating them. The CDR3 spans 13 residues. CDR3 in DNA: TGTGCCAGGAGTTGGGAGGCCAAAAACATTCAGTACTTC. This translates into CARSWEAKNIQYF.

In this sample, this clone turned up once. The chain uses TRBV28 and TRBJ1-2; D is unresolved. The CDR3 has 18 residues. V gave up 7 bases and J gave up 0 bases, with 24 bases separating them. From germline, CDR1 is MDHEN and CDR2 SYDVKM. DNA of the CDR3: TGTGCCAGCACCTTTCTGGGGAACAGTGGCGCGACTAACTATGGCTACACCTTC. This translates into CASTFLGNSGATNYGYTF.

The chain joins TRBV24-1 to TRBJ2-7; no clear D. The germline V and J ends were trimmed by 3 bases and 4 bases, with 9 bases remaining between them. The germline V gene encodes CDR1 KGHDR and CDR2 SFDVKD. CDR3 length: 13 residues. The CDR3 bases are TGTGCCACCAGTGATACAAACTCATACGAGCAGTACTTC. This sequence encodes CATSDTNSYEQYF.

The genes are TRBV13 and TRBJ2-7; 9 nucleotides align to TRBD2. The CDR3 contains 16 residues. J lost 8 bases, V lost 2 bases, and 13 bases had no gene match. Germline V gene data show CDR1 as PRHDT and CDR2 as FYEKMQ (reference sequence). The CDR3 here is CASSLTPIAGDKKQYF. The CDR3 DNA sequence: TGTGCCAGCAGCTTAACCCCAATAGCGGGAGACAAAAAGCAGTACTTC. Variable domain in full (rest from reference TRBV13 and TRBJ2-7): AAGVIQSPRHLIKEKRETATLKCYPIPRHDTVYWYQQGPGQDPQFLISFYEKMQSDKGSIPDRFSAQQFSDYHSELNMSSLELGDSALYFCASSLTPIAGDKKQYFGPGTRLTVT.

This clone was counted once. V usage is TRBV13 and J usage is TRBJ2-2; D unresolved. The CDR3 length is 15 residues. V lost 6 bases to trimming and J lost 5 bases, with 16 bases between them. Germline V gene data show CDR1 as PRHDT and CDR2 as FYEKMQ (reference sequence). CDR3 sequence: CASRRIEVLTGELFF. CDR3 nucleotides: TGTGCCAGCAGGCGCATTGAAGTTTTGACCGGGGAGCTGTTTTTT.

On this clone: Other DNA sequences in this sample translate to the same CDR3. The chain links TRBV7-9 to TRBJ1-2; 9 positions agree with TRBD1. The CDR3 extends over 12 amino acids. J gave up 7 bases and V 4 bases, and 1 base lay outside the gene matches. In germline, CDR1 is SEHNR, CDR2 FQNEAQ (reference sequence). This chain's CDR3 is CASSSDRGGYTF. Here the CDR3 DNA reads TGTGCCAGCAGCTCGGACAGGGGTGGCTACACCTTC.

This clone was counted a single time. V gene TRBV9 combines with J gene TRBJ1-1, with 10 bases identical to TRBD1. Germline values: CDR1 SGDLS, CDR2 YYNGEE. With 4 bases clipped from V and 8 bases from J, the junction kept 11 bases outside the gene matches. This CDR3 has 15 amino acids. CDR3 in DNA: TGTGCCAGCAGCCGACAGGGGGCTCCGGGCCAAGAAGCTTTCTTT. Translation: CASSRQGAPGQEAFF.

The chain links TRBV5-1 to TRBJ1-1, with 9 bases matching TRBD1. Trimming cost V 2 bases and J 6 bases; bases outside gene matches: 5. This CDR3 comprises 14 residues. Germline V gene lookup returns CDR1 SGHRS and CDR2 YFSETQ. The DNA of the CDR3 is TGCGCCAGCAGCTTAACGACAGGGGGGGCTGAAGCTTTCTTT. It translates to CASSLTTGGAEAFF.

The chain joins TRBV20-1 to TRBJ2-3; the match to TRBD2 covers 7 bases. Germline V gene lookup returns CDR1 DFQATT and CDR2 SNEGSKA (reference sequence). V shed 6 bases, J shed 1 base, and the junction held 10 bases outside the gene matches. This CDR3 is built from 15 residues. The CDR3 protein is CSASREGLGTDTQYF. The CDR3 DNA is TGCAGTGCCAGTAGGGAGGGCCTAGGCACAGATACGCAGTATTTT.

The chain joins TRBV21-1 to TRBJ1-6. TRBV21-1 corresponds to a pseudogene. This CDR3 spans 17 amino acids. CDR3 in DNA: TGTGCCAGCAGCAAAGCGCCGAGGGGCTCCAATAATTCACCCCTCCACTTT. Amino acid sequence: CASSKAPRGSNNSPLHF.

J is TRBJ2-5 and V is TRBV11-3; D possibly corresponds to TRBD2 (5 bases). This CDR3 region has 12 residues. V gave up 9 bases and J gave up 2 bases, with 10 bases separating them. Germline CDR1 and CDR2: SGHNT and YENEEA. CDR3 in DNA: TGTGCCAGTCGGGGTCCACAAGAGACCCAGTACTTC. It translates to CASRGPQETQYF.

In DNA, the CDR3 is TGTGCCAGCAGCTTATACAATAGCAATCAGCCCCAGCATTTT. This translates into CASSLYNSNQPQHF. The gene calls are TRBV6-2 or TRBV6-3 and TRBJ1-5, with no clear D. V lost 6 bases to trimming and J lost 0 bases, with 9 bases between them. This CDR3 contains 14 residues. Germline V CDR1 and CDR2: MNHEY, SVGEGT.

The chain has TRBV20-1 and TRBJ1-2; D call uncertain. V dropped 3 bases and J dropped 4 bases, with 9 bases sitting between them. CDR1 is DFQATT and CDR2 is SNEGSKA in the germline V gene (reference sequence). This CDR3 spans 12 amino acids. CDR3: CSASNEGYGYTF. In DNA, the CDR3 is TGCAGTGCTAGTAACGAAGGCTATGGCTACACCTTC.

V and J are TRBV7-8 and TRBJ2-1; D is possibly TRBD1 (6 bases). Trimming pared 4 bases from V and 0 bases from J, leaving 16 bases between. The CDR3 contains 17 residues. Germline assignment: CDR1 SGHVS and CDR2 FQNEAQ. CDR3 in DNA: TGTGCCAGCAGCTCTCTCAGGGGAAGGGGCTCCTACAATGAGCAGTTCTTC. It codes for CASSSLRGRGSYNEQFF.

The CDR3 DNA sequence: TGTGCCAGCAGTGATCAACCGGGACTCAACACCGGGGAGCTGTTTTTT. This sequence encodes CASSDQPGLNTGELFF. The rearrangement links TRBV6-1 to TRBJ2-2; possibly TRBD2 for D (6 bases). The CDR3 runs 16 residues. CDR1 is MNHNS, CDR2 SASEGT, per germline. V shed 3 bases and J shed 2 bases, with 13 bases lying between them.

The genes are TRBV2 and TRBJ1-2, with a possible D match to TRBD1 (6 bases). CDR3 length: 13 amino acids. The germline V gene encodes CDR1 SNHLY and CDR2 FYNNEI. With 5 bases removed from V and 3 bases from J, the gap between germline ends came to 10 bases. The CDR3: CASSRTDDYGYTF. DNA for the CDR3: TGTGCCAGCAGTCGGACAGATGACTATGGCTACACCTTC.

This sequence joins TRBV19 and TRBJ2-1; D ambiguous. The germline V gene has CDR1 LNHDA and CDR2 SQIVND (reference sequence). V was cut by 4 bases and J by 8 bases, with 6 bases left in between. The CDR3 is 11 amino acids. The CDR3 sequence: CASSNTYEQFF. The CDR3 nucleotides read TGTGCCAGTAGTAATACGTATGAGCAGTTCTTC.

This clone showed up just once. V gene TRBV24-1 combines with J gene TRBJ2-1; D is uncertain. The CDR3 length is 11 residues. With 1 base removed from V and 10 bases from J, the gap between germline ends came to 4 bases. Germline V gene lookup returns CDR1 KGHDR and CDR2 SFDVKD. The CDR3 sequence: CATSDFGEQFF. The CDR3 DNA reads as TGTGCCACCAGTGATTTCGGGGAGCAGTTCTTC.

The chain links TRBV10-3 to TRBJ1-6; D is possibly TRBD1 (5 bases). The CDR3 is made up of 15 amino acids. V lost 6 bases and J 6 bases, leaving 15 bases between the germline ends. The germline gives CDR1 ENHRY, CDR2 SYGVKD. The CDR3 DNA sequence: TGTGCCATCAGGGGGGAGGGGTATGGTAATTCACCCCTCCACTTT. This translates into CAIRGEGYGNSPLHF.

V is TRBV9 and J is TRBJ2-2; possible D gene TRBD2, 6 bases. The CDR3 runs 16 residues. Trimming stripped 0 bases from V and 2 bases from J, with 11 bases between. Germline V gene sequence: CDR1 SGDLS, CDR2 YYNGEE. The CDR3 DNA reads TGTGCCAGCAGCGTAGCCCCGGGACTTAACACCGGGGAGCTGTTTTTT. It yields the protein CASSVAPGLNTGELFF.

The chain recombines TRBV18 with TRBJ1-1; D is uncertain. CDR3 length: 13 residues. Trimming took 8 bases from V and 0 from J, leaving 10 bases between them. Per the germline V gene, CDR1 is KGHSH and CDR2 is LQKENI. The CDR3 reads CASHGRMNTEAFF. The DNA for the CDR3 is TGTGCCAGCCACGGACGGATGAACACTGAAGCTTTCTTT.

DNA for the CDR3: TGTGCCAGTAGTATGGGGGGGGACAGGGGAGATTATAGCAATCAGCCCCAGCATTTT. Its translation: CASSMGGDRGDYSNQPQHF. The chain recombines TRBV19 with TRBJ1-5; 10 bases fit TRBD1. Germline CDR1 LNHDA, CDR2 SQIVND (reference sequence). Trimming cost V 3 bases and J 0 bases; bases outside gene matches: 11. This CDR3 has 19 residues. Full variable domain (remainder filled in from reference TRBV19 and TRBJ1-5): DGGITQSPKYLFRKEGQNVTLSCEQNLNHDAMYWYRQDPGQGLRLIYYSQIVNDFQKGDIAEGYSVSREKKESFPLTVTSAQKNPTAFYLCASSMGGDRGDYSNQPQHFGDGTRLSIL.